This T cell receptor beta chain was identified during a study of blood T cells in healthy people across ages. The use of a sample-barcoded 5' primer and a J-beta primer mix characterized a second PCR of about 6 to 12 cycles. A tag from a template-switch adaptor with 12 random nucleotides marked each cDNA molecule. TCRdb analysed the 5' RACE reads with MiXCR anew, one entry per CDR3 protein. The sample holds roughly 800,000 distinct CDR3 sequences, nearly 60% seen once. The TCR comes from a man aged 25-40 years in good health. The specimen sequenced was blood.

The CDR3 is CASRRELAWRGSNTEAFF. The CDR3 DNA follows: TGTGCCAGCAGAAGGGAATTGGCGTGGAGGGGATCAAACACTGAAGCTTTCTTT. The chain carries TRBV5-8 and TRBJ1-1; D possibly corresponds to TRBD1 (5 bases). Germline CDR1 reads SGHTS; CDR2 reads YDEGEE. V lost 5 bases to trimming and J lost 2 bases, with 25 bases between them. CDR3 length: 18 amino acids.